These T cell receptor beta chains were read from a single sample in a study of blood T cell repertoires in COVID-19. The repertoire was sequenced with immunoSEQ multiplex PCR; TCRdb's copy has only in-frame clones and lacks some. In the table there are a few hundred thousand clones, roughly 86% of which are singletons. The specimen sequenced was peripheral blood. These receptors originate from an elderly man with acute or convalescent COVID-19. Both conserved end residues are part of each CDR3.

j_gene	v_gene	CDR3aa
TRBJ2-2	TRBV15	CATKDRPPNTGELFF
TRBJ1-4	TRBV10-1	CASRDKGEKLFF
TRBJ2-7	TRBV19	CASSTSGGWEQYF
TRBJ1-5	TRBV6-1	CASSDNGYSNQPQHF
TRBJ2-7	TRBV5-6	CASSLGTSGAYEQYF
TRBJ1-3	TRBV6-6	CAVRPGGRNSGNTIYF
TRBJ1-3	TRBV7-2	CASSPGPTSGNTIYF
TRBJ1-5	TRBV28	CASSTIQGTRNQPQHF
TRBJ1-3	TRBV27	CASASTGSSGNTIYF
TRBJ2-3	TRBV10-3	CAIRDSGSPPDTQYF
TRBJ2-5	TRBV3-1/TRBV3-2	CASSQESGWQETQYF
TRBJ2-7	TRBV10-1	CASSGQIQVNEQYF
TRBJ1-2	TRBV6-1	CASSEQGRAGYTF
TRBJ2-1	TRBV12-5	CASALTGGNEQFF
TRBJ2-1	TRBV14	CASSVRLREQFF
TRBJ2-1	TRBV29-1	CSVVQVSYNEQFF
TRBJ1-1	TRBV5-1	CASSFGGAGATEAFF
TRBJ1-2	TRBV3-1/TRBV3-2	CASSQDTGGSYGYTF
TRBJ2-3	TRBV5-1	CASKLFDRGLTDTQYF
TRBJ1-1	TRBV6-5	CASSRDRVNTEAFF
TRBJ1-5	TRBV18	CASSLTGGDQPQHF
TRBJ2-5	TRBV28	CASSPRQAGETQYF
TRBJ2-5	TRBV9	CASSVEPGQYQETQYF
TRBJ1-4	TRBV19	CASRSRSGTSKEKLFF
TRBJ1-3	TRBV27	CASRLYGRGQASSGNTIYF
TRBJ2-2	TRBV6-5	CASKGGGVNTGELFF
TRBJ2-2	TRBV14	CASGQDLQTGELFF
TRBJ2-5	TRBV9	CASSGGGLAGRETQYF
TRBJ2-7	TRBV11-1	CASSLTQGPPAEQYF
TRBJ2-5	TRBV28	CASSLLGGSDETQYF
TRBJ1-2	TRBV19	CASKVREGGSGYTF
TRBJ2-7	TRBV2	CASMWTRGISYEQYF
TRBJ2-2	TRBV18	CASSQGAQNTGELFF
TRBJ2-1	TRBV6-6	CASSLLPTNEQFF
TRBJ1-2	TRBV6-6	CASSYPNTGRGNGYTF
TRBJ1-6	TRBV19	CASSITGGNSPLHF
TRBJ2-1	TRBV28	CASGPGGPGNEQFF
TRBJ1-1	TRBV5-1	CASSLEGGNTEAFF
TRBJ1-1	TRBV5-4	CASSLYGATEAFF
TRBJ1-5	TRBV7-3	CASSHHPRTGWGPGQPQHF
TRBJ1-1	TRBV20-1	CSAGTGLEAFF
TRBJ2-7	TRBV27	CASSLSGTGYEQYF
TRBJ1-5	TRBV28	CASGGRGLQPQHF
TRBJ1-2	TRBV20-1	CSASAPQGPGTF
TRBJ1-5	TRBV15	CATSREKTTSNQPQHF
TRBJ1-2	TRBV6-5	CASRRDREYGYTF
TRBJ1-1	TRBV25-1	CAVQGVGNTEAFF